A selection of T cell receptor beta chains follows, all from one sample in a study of blood T cell repertoires in COVID-19. The protocol was immunoSEQ multiplex PCR, while the TCRdb copy is restricted to in-frame clones and leaves out a portion. The table has about 200,000 clones, roughly nine tenths seen once. Source material: peripheral blood. The receptors originated from a man younger than 45 with acute or convalescent COVID-19. CDR3s include the opening cysteine and the closing phenylalanine or tryptophan. D genes are given only for firm matches. Size is omitted from some rows. Given values are once, few, many or a class for expanded clones.

TRBJ1-1 NA NA TRBV28 CASRVGHRNTEAFF TGTGCCAGCAGGGTTGGGCACCGGAACACTGAAGCTTTCTTT
TRBJ2-7 NA TRBD1 TRBV11-3 CASSSAGTGTDEQYF TGTGCCAGCAGCTCCGCCGGGACAGGGACGGACGAGCAGTACTTC
TRBJ2-1 once TRBD2 TRBV5-1 CASTSSGVEVDEQFF TGCGCCAGCACCTCTAGCGGGGTGGAGGTGGATGAGCAGTTCTTC
TRBJ2-1 NA TRBD1 TRBV5-1 CASRFGTGGYNEQFF TGCGCCAGCAGATTCGGGACAGGGGGGTACAATGAGCAGTTCTTC
TRBJ2-3 NA NA TRBV14 CASSLGPGMGDTQYF TGTGCCAGCAGCCTCGGGCCAGGGATGGGAGATACGCAGTATTTT
TRBJ2-2 NA NA TRBV29-1 CSVERYTGELFF TGCAGCGTTGAACGGTACACCGGGGAGCTGTTTTTT
TRBJ1-6 NA NA TRBV10-2 CASSERGSNSPLHF TGCGCCAGCAGTGAGAGAGGGAGTAATTCACCCCTCCACTTT
TRBJ2-7 NA TRBD2 TRBV4-2 CASSPSAGLAGYEQYF TGTGCCAGCAGCCCATCCGCGGGGCTAGCGGGCTACGAGCAGTACTTC
TRBJ1-1 NA TRBD1 TRBV3-1/TRBV3-2 CASSGQGDTEAFF TGTGCCAGCAGTGGACAGGGGGACACTGAAGCTTTCTTT
TRBJ1-4 NA TRBD1 TRBV29-1 CSVSGVYTGTGYEKLFF TGCAGCGTTTCTGGGGTATATACCGGGACAGGGTACGAAAAACTGTTTTTT
TRBJ1-5 NA NA TRBV7-8 CASSSQGNQPQHF TGTGCCAGCAGCTCTCAGGGCAATCAGCCCCAGCATTTT
TRBJ1-1 NA NA TRBV12-3/TRBV12-4 CASSLSTNTEAFF TGTGCCAGCAGTTTAAGCACGAACACTGAAGCTTTCTTT
TRBJ2-5 NA NA TRBV12-3/TRBV12-4 CASTRTNQETQYF TGTGCCAGCACAAGGACAAATCAAGAGACCCAGTACTTC
TRBJ1-5 NA NA TRBV19 CASTEGNQPQHF TGTGCCAGTACGGAGGGCAATCAGCCCCAGCATTTT
TRBJ2-5 NA NA TRBV5-1 CASSLSSRGGETQYF TGCGCCAGCAGCTTGTCCAGCCGAGGTGGCGAGACCCAGTACTTC
TRBJ1-1 once TRBD1 TRBV6-1 CASSESRQGQAFF TGTGCCAGCAGTGAATCTAGACAGGGGCAGGCTTTCTTT
TRBJ2-3 NA TRBD1 TRBV5-1 CASSLSIPGQSRGTDTQYF TGCGCCAGCAGCTTATCTATCCCGGGACAGAGCCGGGGCACAGATACGCAGTATTTT
TRBJ1-5 NA TRBD1 TRBV28 CASSSRTGLNQPQHF TGTGCCAGCAGTTCCAGGACAGGGCTGAATCAGCCCCAGCATTTT
TRBJ2-7 NA TRBD2 TRBV3-1/TRBV3-2 CASSRGPTSGRLSRTYEQYF TGTGCCAGCAGCCGAGGCCCAACTAGCGGGAGGTTGAGTCGGACTTACGAGCAGTACTTC
TRBJ1-3 NA NA TRBV16 CASSLSSPGTHGNTIYF TGTGCCAGCAGCCTCTCCTCCCCGGGGACACATGGAAACACCATATATTTT
TRBJ2-1 NA TRBD2 TRBV7-2 CASSPPGLAGGNEQFF TGTGCCAGCAGCCCCCCGGGACTAGCGGGGGGGAATGAGCAGTTCTTC
TRBJ1-1 NA TRBD1 TRBV6-6 CASSYFSGGTEAFF TGTGCCAGCAGTTATTTTTCAGGGGGAACTGAAGCTTTCTTT
TRBJ1-3 NA TRBD1 TRBV3-1/TRBV3-2 CASSQVNRGRSGNTIYF TGTGCCAGCAGCCAAGTAAACAGGGGGCGGTCTGGAAACACCATATATTTT
TRBJ2-1 once TRBD2 TRBV6-5 CASSWGGVSSNEQFF TGTGCCAGCAGTTGGGGAGGGGTATCATCAAATGAGCAGTTCTTC
TRBJ2-5 NA TRBD2 TRBV4-2 CASSRGTSGFQETQYF TGTGCCAGCAGCCGTGGGACTAGCGGATTTCAAGAGACCCAGTACTTC
TRBJ2-7 NA NA TRBV5-1 CASSLDGDIQTYEQYF TGCGCCAGCAGCTTGGATGGCGACATACAGACCTACGAGCAGTACTTC
TRBJ2-5 NA TRBD1 TRBV4-1 CASSQGIGTGAAKQETQYF TGCGCCAGCAGCCAAGGCATAGGGACAGGGGCCGCCAAACAAGAGACCCAGTACTTC
TRBJ2-3 NA NA TRBV9 CASTRTRERSDTQYF TGTGCCAGCACCCGCACGAGGGAGAGGTCAGATACGCAGTATTTT
TRBJ2-3 NA TRBD2 TRBV6-5 CASSRLAGLTDTQYF TGTGCCAGCAGCCGACTAGCGGGTCTCACAGATACGCAGTATTTT
TRBJ2-5 NA NA TRBV3-1/TRBV3-2 CASSPQAGKGETQYF TGTGCCAGCAGCCCCCAGGCCGGTAAGGGGGAGACCCAGTACTTC
TRBJ2-3 NA TRBD2 TRBV2 CASSTTSGRAEDTQYF TGTGCCAGCAGTACGACTAGCGGGAGGGCCGAAGATACGCAGTATTTT
TRBJ2-2 NA NA TRBV27 CASSPPGGPGELFF TGTGCCAGCAGCCCCCCCGGGGGACCGGGGGAGCTGTTTTTT
TRBJ2-2 NA NA TRBV18 CASSPGTGPPGELFF TGTGCCAGCTCACCCGGGACTGGACCCCCCGGGGAGCTGTTTTTT
TRBJ2-7 NA NA TRBV2 CASSDKPLGGMGYEQYF TGTGCCAGCAGTGACAAACCCCTCGGAGGGATGGGATACGAGCAGTACTTC
TRBJ2-1 NA TRBD1 TRBV19 CASTTGTRGHNEQFF TGTGCCAGCACAACCGGGACAAGGGGGCACAATGAGCAGTTCTTC
TRBJ2-7 NA NA TRBV4-1 CASSHGQYYEQYF TGCGCCAGCAGCCACGGACAGTACTACGAGCAGTACTTC
TRBJ2-3 NA NA TRBV25-1 CASRGASTDTQYF TGTGCCAGCAGAGGGGCTAGCACAGATACGCAGTATTTT
TRBJ2-7 NA TRBD2 TRBV30 CAWSVRGVSYEQYF TGTGCCTGGAGTGTCCGGGGGGTCTCCTACGAGCAGTACTTC
TRBJ1-2 NA TRBD1 TRBV19 CASSMTGTYGYTF TGTGCCAGTAGTATGACAGGGACCTATGGCTACACCTTC
TRBJ2-7 NA NA TRBV4-2 CASSQESLAFYEQYF TGTGCCAGCAGCCAAGAAAGCCTAGCCTTCTACGAGCAGTACTTC
TRBJ1-1 NA NA TRBV2 CASSGNRGTEAFF TGTGCCAGCAGCGGGAACCGCGGGACTGAAGCTTTCTTT
TRBJ2-5 NA TRBD2 TRBV5-1 CASNLMSGGEETQYF TGCGCCAGCAATCTTATGAGCGGGGGGGAGGAGACCCAGTACTTC